A selection of T cell receptor beta chains follows, all from one sample in a study of cytomegalovirus exposure and HLA in healthy donors. Clones were sequenced by immunoSEQ multiplex PCR, and TCRdb holds only the in-frame ones, with some missing. This table has approximately 85,000 clones, about four fifths appearing once. Sequencing used PBMCs. These TCRs come from a man younger than 45 in good health and CMV-seronegative. CDR3s include the opening cysteine and the closing phenylalanine or tryptophan. A D gene is named only where the DNA matches it firmly. A clone size is listed for some rows: how often the clone was seen (once, few, many), or a class if it is expanded.

TRBV11-2	TRBD1	.	TRBJ2-7	CASSPGQGLYEQYF	TGTGCCAGCAGCCCCGGACAGGGGCTCTACGAGCAGTACTTC
TRBV7-2	TRBD1	.	TRBJ2-7	CASSIGTAYEQYF	TGTGCCAGCAGCATCGGGACAGCCTACGAGCAGTACTTC
TRBV30	.	.	TRBJ1-5	CALRGAGEGQPQHF	TGTGCCCTGCGAGGGGCAGGGGAAGGTCAGCCCCAGCATTTT
TRBV5-5	.	.	TRBJ1-1	CASSLGQDTEAFF	TGTGCCAGCAGCTTGGGACAGGACACTGAAGCTTTCTTT
TRBV7-8	TRBD1	few	TRBJ2-7	CASSLPQGAFTYEQYF	TGTGCCAGCAGCTTACCCCAGGGGGCATTCACCTACGAGCAGTACTTC
TRBV5-6	TRBD1	few	TRBJ1-6	CASSLGPTGGNNSPLHF	TGTGCCAGCAGCTTGGGACCGACAGGGGGCAATAATTCACCCCTCCACTTT
TRBV19	TRBD1	.	TRBJ1-5	CASIPKRTGGDQPQHF	TGTGCCAGTATCCCCAAGCGCACAGGGGGTGATCAGCCCCAGCATTTT
TRBV19	TRBD2	.	TRBJ2-1	CASSTPGLAGDEQFF	TGTGCCAGTAGTACCCCGGGACTAGCGGGAGATGAGCAGTTCTTC
TRBV7-6	.	few	TRBJ2-7	CASSPVGASYEQYF	TGTGCCAGCAGCCCCGTGGGGGCCTCCTACGAGCAGTACTTC
TRBV10-3	TRBD2	.	TRBJ2-7	CAISEGSGSYEQYF	TGTGCCATCAGTGAGGGGAGCGGGAGCTACGAGCAGTACTTC
TRBV5-1	TRBD1	.	TRBJ1-1	CASSLGAGGINTEAFF	TGCGCCAGCAGCTTGGGTGCAGGGGGTATTAACACTGAAGCTTTCTTT
TRBV4-3	.	.	TRBJ2-1	CASSQDGSLPHNEQFF	TGCGCCAGCAGCCAAGATGGTAGCCTACCGCACAATGAGCAGTTCTTC
TRBV5-4	.	.	TRBJ2-7	CASSPNRGSYEQYF	TGTGCCAGCAGCCCTAACCGGGGTTCCTACGAGCAGTACTTC
TRBV5-1	TRBD1	.	TRBJ1-2	CASSLTGAVDYGYTF	TGCGCCAGCAGCCTAACAGGGGCCGTAGACTATGGCTACACCTTC
TRBV28	TRBD1	.	TRBJ2-5	CASSPFPTGGETQYF	TGTGCCAGCAGCCCCTTCCCCACAGGGGGAGAGACCCAGTACTTC
TRBV29-1	.	few	TRBJ1-5	CSVDQGPNQPQHF	TGCAGCGTTGACCAGGGCCCCAATCAGCCCCAGCATTTT
TRBV7-6	.	.	TRBJ2-7	CASSLVLTGGEQYF	TGTGCCAGCAGCTTAGTCCTGACAGGTGGAGAGCAGTACTTC
TRBV4-3	TRBD1	.	TRBJ1-2	CASSQDRQGDVYGYTF	TGCGCCAGCAGCCAAGATAGGCAGGGGGATGTCTATGGCTACACCTTC
TRBV6-6	.	.	TRBJ1-2	CASSYAPTELGYTF	TGTGCCAGCAGTTACGCGCCGACAGAGTTGGGCTACACCTTC
TRBV7-8	TRBD2	.	TRBJ2-2	CASSSLVAGGHTGELFF	TGTGCCAGCAGCTCCCTGGTAGCGGGGGGGCACACCGGGGAGCTGTTTTTT
TRBV27	.	.	TRBJ1-2	CASSRGGSYGYTF	TGTGCCAGCAGTCGCGGGGGCTCCTATGGCTACACCTTC
TRBV2	TRBD2	.	TRBJ2-7	CASSPRGSASGNSYEQYF	TGTGCCAGCAGTCCTAGGGGGTCTGCTAGCGGGAACTCCTACGAGCAGTACTTC
TRBV28	.	.	TRBJ2-1	CASSRDSYNEQFF	TGTGCCAGCAGCAGAGACTCGTACAATGAGCAGTTCTTC
TRBV7-9	.	.	TRBJ2-2	CASSLWQGNTGELFF	TGTGCCAGCAGCTTATGGCAGGGGAACACCGGGGAGCTGTTTTTT
TRBV7-8	TRBD2	.	TRBJ2-1	CASTPWGTSVNEQFF	TGTGCCAGCACCCCTTGGGGGACTAGCGTCAATGAGCAGTTCTTC
TRBV6-1	.	few	TRBJ1-2	CASSLSGNGYTF	TGTGCCAGCAGCTTATCAGGGAATGGCTACACCTTC
TRBV29-1	.	once	TRBJ1-2	CSVTRSSNYGYTF	TGCAGCGTGACACGCAGTTCTAACTATGGCTACACCTTC
TRBV4-2	.	.	TRBJ2-7	CASSQDKGGARSYEQYF	TGTGCCAGCAGCCAAGACAAGGGCGGGGCGAGGTCCTACGAGCAGTACTTC
TRBV5-1	TRBD2	.	TRBJ2-2	CASSSTSVTGELFF	TGCGCCAGCAGCTCGACTAGCGTCACCGGGGAGCTGTTTTTT
TRBV11-2	TRBD1	.	TRBJ2-5	CASSAGQGEVETQYF	TGTGCCAGCAGCGCGGGACAGGGGGAGGTAGAGACCCAGTACTTC
TRBV2	.	.	TRBJ1-2	CASSARNSNYGYTF	TGTGCCAGCAGTGCCAGGAACTCTAACTATGGCTACACCTTC
TRBV6-6	TRBD1	.	TRBJ1-4	CASSRQGAANEKLFF	TGTGCCAGCAGTCGGCAGGGGGCAGCTAATGAAAAACTGTTTTTT
TRBV5-6	.	.	TRBJ2-5	CASSPVGLIETQYF	TGTGCCAGCAGCCCGGTGGGACTGATAGAGACCCAGTACTTC
TRBV4-3	.	.	TRBJ1-4	CASSQDPGNTNEKLFF	TGCGCCAGCAGCCAAGATCCGGGGAATACTAATGAAAAACTGTTTTTT
TRBV28	.	.	TRBJ1-1	CASSYRHRVNTEAFF	TGTGCCAGCAGTTACCGGCACAGGGTTAACACTGAAGCTTTCTTT
TRBV15	TRBD1	few	TRBJ2-7	CATGQDISYEQYF	TGTGCCACCGGACAGGACATCTCCTACGAGCAGTACTTC
TRBV29-1	.	.	TRBJ1-2	CSVDRARLGYTF	TGCAGCGTTGACAGGGCTAGGCTCGGCTACACCTTC
TRBV9	.	.	TRBJ1-5	CASSVAGSVQPQHF	TGTGCCAGCAGCGTAGCAGGGTCCGTTCAGCCCCAGCATTTT
TRBV7-3	TRBD1	.	TRBJ2-5	CASSLRWTGWYQETQYF	TGTGCCAGCAGCTTACGGTGGACAGGATGGTACCAAGAGACCCAGTACTTC
TRBV7-8	.	.	TRBJ2-1	CASSQDRAREYNEQFF	TGTGCCAGCAGTCAAGACAGGGCCCGGGAGTACAATGAGCAGTTCTTC
TRBV28	.	.	TRBJ2-2	CASSLYPGRTGELFF	TGTGCCAGCAGTTTATATCCAGGGCGCACCGGGGAGCTGTTTTTT
TRBV15	TRBD2	.	TRBJ2-3	CATSREGLAGVSDTQYF	TGTGCCACCAGCAGAGAAGGGCTAGCGGGCGTGTCAGATACGCAGTATTTT
TRBV2	TRBD1	.	TRBJ1-3	CASRDRQGYGNTIYF	TGTGCCAGCAGAGACCGACAGGGGTATGGAAACACCATATATTTT
TRBV4-1	.	.	TRBJ1-3	CASSQGATGNTIYF	TGCGCCAGCAGCCAAGGGGCGACTGGAAACACCATATATTTT
TRBV28	.	.	TRBJ2-2	CASSFPGMNTGELFF	TGTGCCAGCAGTTTTCCGGGGATGAACACCGGGGAGCTGTTTTTT
TRBV6-5	.	.	TRBJ1-3	CASAGSGNTIYF	TGTGCCAGCGCCGGCTCTGGAAACACCATATATTTT
TRBV4-1	.	few	TRBJ2-4	CASSQTGAKNIQYF	TGCGCCAGCAGCCAGACAGGAGCCAAAAACATTCAGTACTTC
TRBV10-1	.	.	TRBJ1-2	CASSARSNYGYTF	TGCGCCAGCAGTGCGAGGAGTAACTATGGCTACACCTTC
TRBV27	TRBD1	.	TRBJ2-2	CASFNLGTGGFTGELFF	TGTGCCAGCTTTAATCTCGGGACAGGGGGCTTCACCGGGGAGCTGTTTTTT
TRBV6-1	TRBD1	.	TRBJ2-7	CASVPGTVSYEQYF	TGTGCCAGCGTACCCGGGACAGTGAGCTACGAGCAGTACTTC
TRBV5-4	.	.	TRBJ1-5	CASSWDTNQPQHF	TGTGCCAGCAGCTGGGACACTAATCAGCCCCAGCATTTT
TRBV30	.	few	TRBJ1-1	CAWSRLTNTEAFF	TGTGCCTGGAGTAGACTGACGAACACTGAAGCTTTCTTT
TRBV19	.	.	TRBJ2-5	CASSIEGQYQETQYF	TGTGCCAGTAGTATAGAGGGACAATACCAAGAGACCCAGTACTTC
TRBV30	.	.	TRBJ1-1	CAWSRTPPAFF	TGTGCCTGGAGCAGGACACCACCGGCCTTCTTT
TRBV18	.	.	TRBJ1-1	CASSDTQDTRAFF	TGTGCCAGCTCAGATACACAGGACACGAGGGCTTTCTTT